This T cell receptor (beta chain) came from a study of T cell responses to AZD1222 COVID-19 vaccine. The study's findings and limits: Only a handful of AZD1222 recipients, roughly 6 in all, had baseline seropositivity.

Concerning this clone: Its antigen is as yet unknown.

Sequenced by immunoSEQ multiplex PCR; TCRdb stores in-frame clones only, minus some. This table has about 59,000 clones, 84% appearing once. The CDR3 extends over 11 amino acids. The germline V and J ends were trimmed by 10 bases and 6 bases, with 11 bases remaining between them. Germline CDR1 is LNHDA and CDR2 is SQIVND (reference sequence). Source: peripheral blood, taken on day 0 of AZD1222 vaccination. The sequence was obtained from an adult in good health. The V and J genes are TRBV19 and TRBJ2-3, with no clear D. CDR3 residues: CATHAGDTQYF. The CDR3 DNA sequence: TGTGCCACCCATGCTGGGGATACGCAGTATTTT. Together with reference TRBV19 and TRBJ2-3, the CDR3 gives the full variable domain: DGGITQSPKYLFRKEGQNVTLSCEQNLNHDAMYWYRQDPGQGLRLIYYSQIVNDFQKGDIAEGYSVSREKKESFPLTVTSAQKNPTAFYLCATHAGDTQYFGPGTRLTVL.